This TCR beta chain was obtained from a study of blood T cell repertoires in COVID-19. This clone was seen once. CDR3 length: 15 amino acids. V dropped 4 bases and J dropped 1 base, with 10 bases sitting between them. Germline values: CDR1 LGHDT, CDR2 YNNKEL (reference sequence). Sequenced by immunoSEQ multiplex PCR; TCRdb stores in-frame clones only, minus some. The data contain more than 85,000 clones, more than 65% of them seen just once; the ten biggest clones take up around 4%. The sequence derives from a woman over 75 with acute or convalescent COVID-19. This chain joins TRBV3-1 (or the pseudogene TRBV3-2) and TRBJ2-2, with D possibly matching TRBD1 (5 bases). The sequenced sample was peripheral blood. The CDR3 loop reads CASSPFQGNTGELFF. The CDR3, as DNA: TGTGCCAGCAGCCCATTTCAGGGGAACACCGGGGAGCTGTTTTTT.